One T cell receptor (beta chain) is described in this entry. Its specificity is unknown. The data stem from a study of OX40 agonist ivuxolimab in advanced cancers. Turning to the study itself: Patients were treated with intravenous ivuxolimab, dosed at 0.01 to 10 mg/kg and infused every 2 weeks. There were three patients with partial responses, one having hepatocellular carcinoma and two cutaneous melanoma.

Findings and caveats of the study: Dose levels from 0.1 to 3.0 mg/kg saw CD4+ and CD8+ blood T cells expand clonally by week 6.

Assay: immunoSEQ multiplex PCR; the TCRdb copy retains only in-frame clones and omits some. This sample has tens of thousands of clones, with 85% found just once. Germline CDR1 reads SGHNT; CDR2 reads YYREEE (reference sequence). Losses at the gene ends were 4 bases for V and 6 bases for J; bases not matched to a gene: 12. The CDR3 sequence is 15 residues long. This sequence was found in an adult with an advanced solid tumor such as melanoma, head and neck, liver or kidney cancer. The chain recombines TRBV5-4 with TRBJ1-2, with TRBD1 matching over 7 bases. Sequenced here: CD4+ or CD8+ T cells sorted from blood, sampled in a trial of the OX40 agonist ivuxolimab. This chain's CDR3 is CASSPSDRGRDGYTF. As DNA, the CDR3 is TGTGCCAGCAGCCCATCAGATAGGGGGCGGGATGGCTACACCTTC.